Sequencing of this T cell receptor (beta chain) was carried out in a study of shared clonotypes between healthy human individuals. The CDR3 is 16 amino acids. The germline V and J ends were trimmed by 1 base and 4 bases, with 16 bases remaining between them. Germline V gene sequence: CDR1 SGHTA, CDR2 FQGNSA. This table comes from immunoSEQ multiplex PCR, and its TCRdb copy is limited to in-frame clones, with some not included. Altogether 2.3 million or so clones are present, approximately 93% being singletons, with the ten largest covering roughly 0.36%. This chain uses TRBV7-2 with TRBJ1-1, with D possibly TRBD1 on 6 matching bases. The clonotype originates from a man aged 18-30 years in good health. Some clones in this sample may be carry-over from other donors' samples. The sequencing input was naive CD4+ T cells from PBMCs. Subset: CD45RA+ positively selected. The CDR3 protein is CASSLDAGAGGTEAFF. CDR3 in DNA: TGTGCCAGCAGCTTAGATGCGGGGGCCGGGGGCACTGAAGCTTTCTTT.